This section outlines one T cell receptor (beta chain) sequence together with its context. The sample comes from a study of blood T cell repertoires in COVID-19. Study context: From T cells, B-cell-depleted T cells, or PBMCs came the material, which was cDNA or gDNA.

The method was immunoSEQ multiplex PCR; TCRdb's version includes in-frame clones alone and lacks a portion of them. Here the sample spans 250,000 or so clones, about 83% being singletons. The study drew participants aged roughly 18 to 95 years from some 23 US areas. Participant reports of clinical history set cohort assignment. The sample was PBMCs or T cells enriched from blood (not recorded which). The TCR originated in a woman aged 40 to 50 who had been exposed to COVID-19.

In DNA form, the CDR3 reads TGTGCCAGCAGCTTCCGACGACAGGGGGACTCCTACAATGAGCAGTTCTTC. Amino acid sequence: CASSFRRQGDSYNEQFF. The rearrangement uses TRBV7-6 and TRBJ2-1; TRBD1 aligns across 9 bases. Germline lookup yields CDR1 SGHVS and CDR2 FNYEAQ. J was trimmed by 0 bases and V by 3 bases; bases with no gene match: 6. This CDR3 comprises 17 residues.